This TCR beta chain is drawn from a study of blood T cell repertoires in COVID-19 (dated by TCRdb to the early 2020s). Describing the broader study: The collaborator samples originated in the United States, Italy and Spain and spanned the acute and convalescent phases of COVID-19. The prospective study material was composed of cDNA or gDNA derived from T cells, B-cell-depleted T cells, or PBMCs. Subjects who had been exposed to COVID-19, were actively infected with it, or had recovered from it provided the deeply sampled blood TCRbeta repertoires that made up the dataset. A freely available public database, intended as a resource for researchers studying the immune response to SARS-CoV-2, is where the repertoires were released. The samples were drawn from two sources: the first 160 participants of the ongoing ImmuneRACE study, and approximately 1,300 subjects contributed by 6 global collaborators. Nearly every sample came with metadata listing a de-identified subject ID, COVID-19 status, age in years and sex. Where available, HLA class I and class II types were obtained from metadata supplied by the sample provider rather than from assay-based typing. The investigation overall reported the following: How much clinical and demographic metadata was included differed by source and by participant, and the metadata was provided uncurated.

The collaborating institutions used their own protocols to collect whole blood in K2EDTA tubes. For TCRbeta analysis, collaborators shipped samples as frozen whole blood, isolated PBMCs, or DNA extracted from either of those sample types. The immunoSEQ Assay, a bias-controlled multiplex PCR, was used to amplify TCRbeta CDR3 regions from genomic DNA. In the paper's pipeline: The number of nucleated cells in each sample was estimated from the amplification of reference gene primers within the assay. To quantify the absolute abundance of each unique TCRbeta CDR3 rearrangement, sequence reads were collapsed and filtered. For each sample, productive Simpson clonality was calculated by taking the square root of Simpson's diversity index across productive rearrangements. TCRdb mirrors the immuneACCESS table, restricted to in-frame sequences. Some clones are absent from its copies; in checked studies, under half trace to an unresolved V gene, and the reason for the others is unknown. That table supplies the V and J calls and clone size; D and trimming were determined from the DNA. The sample includes 190,000 or so clones, with roughly nine tenths observed a single time. The ten largest make up more than 0.7% of the sample.

Remarks on this clone: Its antigen is currently not known. Base qualities are not at hand, and no much larger clone is one base apart.

Sequencing was done on a sample of peripheral blood. This receptor was obtained from a woman aged 70 to 79 with acute or convalescent COVID-19.

The DNA sequence is TGTGCCAGCAGCTTAGGTCCGCGGGGGAGGACAGATACGCAGTATTTT. It translates as CASSLGPRGRTDTQYF. The receptor chain draws on TRBV7-6 and TRBJ2-3, with 7 bases aligning to TRBD2. V ends up 1 base short and J 3 bases short, with an unmatched junction base count of 7. CDR1 SGHVS and CDR2 FNYEAQ were looked up in the germline V gene. CDR3 length: 16 amino acids, cysteine to phenylalanine. Kept here is only the CDR3 DNA, which spans 48 bases and is read in frame from base 1.